The clone carrying this T cell receptor delta chain was recorded a few times. A read error is the likely source, as a far larger clone sits one nucleotide away. These data belong to a study of gamma-delta chains in newborns, infants, children. Study information: Polyclonal expansion of innate γδ T cells after birth follows microbial exposure.

TCRdb reanalysed the reads with CATT. The sample shows several thousand delta-chain clones, about 10% of them seen only once. From germline, CDR1 is GEAIGNYY and CDR2 EKD. The length of the CDR3 is 15 residues. This TCR derives from a child who was a newborn, infant or young child, either healthy, febrile or measles-vaccinated (not recorded which). The genes are TRDV2 and TRDJ1; 9 positions agree with TRDD3. The sample comprised blood. The CDR3 loop is CACDTRGGYTDKPIF. The CDR3 DNA follows: TGTGCCTGTGACACCCGGGGGGGATACACCGATAAACCCATCTTT.